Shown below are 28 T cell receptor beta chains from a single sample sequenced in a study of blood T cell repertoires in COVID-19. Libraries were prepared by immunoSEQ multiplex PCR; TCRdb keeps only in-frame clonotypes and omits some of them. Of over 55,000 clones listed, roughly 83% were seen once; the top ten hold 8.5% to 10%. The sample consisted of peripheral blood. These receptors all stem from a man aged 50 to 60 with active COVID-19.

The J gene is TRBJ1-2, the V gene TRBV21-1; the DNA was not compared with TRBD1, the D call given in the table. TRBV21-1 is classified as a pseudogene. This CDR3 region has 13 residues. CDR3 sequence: CASSKYQGDGYTF. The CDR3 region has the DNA TGTGCCAGCAGCAAATACCAGGGTGATGGCTACACCTTC.

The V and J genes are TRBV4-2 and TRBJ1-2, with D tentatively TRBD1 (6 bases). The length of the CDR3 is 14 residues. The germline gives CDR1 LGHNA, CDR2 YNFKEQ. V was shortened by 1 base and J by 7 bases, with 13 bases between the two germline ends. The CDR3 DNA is TGTGCCAGCAGCCAAGGAACAGGGAGAAGTGGCTACACCTTC. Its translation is CASSQGTGRSGYTF.

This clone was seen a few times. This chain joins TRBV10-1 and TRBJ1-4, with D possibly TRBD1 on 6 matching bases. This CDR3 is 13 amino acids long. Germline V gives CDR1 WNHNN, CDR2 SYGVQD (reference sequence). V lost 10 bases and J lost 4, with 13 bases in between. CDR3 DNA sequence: TGCGCCACACAGACAGGTCGTAATGAAAAACTGTTTTTT. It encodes CATQTGRNEKLFF.

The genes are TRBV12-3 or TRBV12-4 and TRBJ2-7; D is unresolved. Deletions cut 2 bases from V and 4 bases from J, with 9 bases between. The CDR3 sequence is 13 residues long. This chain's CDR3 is CASSLTVYYEQYF. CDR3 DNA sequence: TGTGCCAGCAGTTTAACTGTTTATTACGAGCAGTACTTC.

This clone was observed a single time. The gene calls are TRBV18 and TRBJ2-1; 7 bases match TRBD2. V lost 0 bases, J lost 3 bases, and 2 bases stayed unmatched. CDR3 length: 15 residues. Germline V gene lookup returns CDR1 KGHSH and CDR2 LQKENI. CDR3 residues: CASSPPGEGYNEQFF. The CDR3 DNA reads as TGTGCCAGCTCACCACCGGGGGAGGGCTACAATGAGCAGTTCTTC.

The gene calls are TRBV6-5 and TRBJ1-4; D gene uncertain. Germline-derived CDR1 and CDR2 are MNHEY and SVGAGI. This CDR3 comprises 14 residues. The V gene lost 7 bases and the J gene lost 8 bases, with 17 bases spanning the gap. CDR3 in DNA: TGTGCCAGCACCCAAAGTCACGGGTTCGAAAAACTGTTTTTT. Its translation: CASTQSHGFEKLFF.

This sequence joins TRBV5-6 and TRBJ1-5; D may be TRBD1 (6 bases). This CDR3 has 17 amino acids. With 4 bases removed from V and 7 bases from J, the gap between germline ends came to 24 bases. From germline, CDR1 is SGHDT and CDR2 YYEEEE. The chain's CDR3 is CASSVTALGATWQPQHF. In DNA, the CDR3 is TGTGCCAGCAGCGTGACCGCCTTGGGGGCGACTTGGCAGCCCCAGCATTTT. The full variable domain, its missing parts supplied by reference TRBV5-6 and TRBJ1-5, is DAGVTQSPTHLIKTRGQQVTLRCSPKSGHDTVSWYQQALGQGPQFIFQYYEEEERQRGNFPDRFSGHQFPNYSSELNVNALLLGDSALYLCASSVTALGATWQPQHFGDGTRLSIL.

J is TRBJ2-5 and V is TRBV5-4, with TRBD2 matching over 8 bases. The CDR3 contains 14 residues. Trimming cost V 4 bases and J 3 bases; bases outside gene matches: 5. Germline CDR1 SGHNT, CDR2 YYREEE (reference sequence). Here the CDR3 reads CASSVSGAKETQYF. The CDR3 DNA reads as TGTGCCAGCAGCGTTAGCGGGGCTAAAGAGACCCAGTACTTC.

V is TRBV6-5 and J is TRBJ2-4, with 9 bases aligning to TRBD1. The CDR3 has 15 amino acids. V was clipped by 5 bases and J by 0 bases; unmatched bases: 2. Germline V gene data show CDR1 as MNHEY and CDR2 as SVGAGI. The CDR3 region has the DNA TGTGCCAGCAGTCCGGACAGGGGAGCCAAAAACATTCAGTACTTC. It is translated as CASSPDRGAKNIQYF.

The CDR3 region has the DNA TGTGCCAGTAGTATGGGGGGGCTAGCCAAAAACATTCAGTACTTC. Protein: CASSMGGLAKNIQYF. This rearrangement joins TRBV19 to TRBJ2-4; the D gene is possibly TRBD2 (7 bases). Per the germline V gene, CDR1 is LNHDA and CDR2 is SQIVND (reference sequence). V gave up 3 bases and J gave up 0 bases, with 9 bases separating them. The CDR3 runs to 15 residues. Together with reference TRBV19 and TRBJ2-4, the CDR3 gives the full variable domain: DGGITQSPKYLFRKEGQNVTLSCEQNLNHDAMYWYRQDPGQGLRLIYYSQIVNDFQKGDIAEGYSVSREKKESFPLTVTSAQKNPTAFYLCASSMGGLAKNIQYFGAGTRLSVL.

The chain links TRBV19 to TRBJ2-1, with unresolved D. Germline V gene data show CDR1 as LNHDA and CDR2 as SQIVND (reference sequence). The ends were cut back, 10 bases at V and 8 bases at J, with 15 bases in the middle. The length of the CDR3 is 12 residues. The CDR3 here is CATKSNFDEQFF. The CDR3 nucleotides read TGTGCCACTAAATCCAATTTCGATGAGCAGTTCTTC.

This CDR3 is CASSDPGVLGTDTQYF. In DNA form, the CDR3 reads TGTGCCAGCAGTGACCCGGGGGTATTAGGCACAGATACGCAGTATTTT. The rearrangement links TRBV6-2 or TRBV6-3 to TRBJ2-3; D perhaps matches TRBD2 (6 bases). The CDR3 contains 16 residues. With 5 bases removed from V and 1 base from J, the gap between germline ends came to 16 bases. The germline V gene encodes CDR1 MNHEY and CDR2 SVGEGT.

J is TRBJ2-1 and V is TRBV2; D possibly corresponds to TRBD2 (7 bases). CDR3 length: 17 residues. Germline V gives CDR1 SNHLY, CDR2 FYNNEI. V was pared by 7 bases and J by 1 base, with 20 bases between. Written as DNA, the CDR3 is TGTGCCAGCAAAGGGACCCGGGGGGCCCCATCCTACAATGAGCAGTTCTTC. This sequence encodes CASKGTRGAPSYNEQFF. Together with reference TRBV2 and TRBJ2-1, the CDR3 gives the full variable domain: EPEVTQTPSHQVTQMGQEVILRCVPISNHLYFYWYRQILGQKVEFLVSFYNNEISEKSEIFDDQFSVERPDGSNFTLKIRSTKLEDSAMYFCASKGTRGAPSYNEQFFGPGTRLTVL.

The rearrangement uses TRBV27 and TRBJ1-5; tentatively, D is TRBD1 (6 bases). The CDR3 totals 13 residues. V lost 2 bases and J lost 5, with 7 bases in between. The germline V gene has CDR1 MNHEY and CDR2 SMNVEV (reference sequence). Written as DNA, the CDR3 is TGTGCCAGCAGTTTAGGGACACATCAGCCCCAGCATTTT. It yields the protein CASSLGTHQPQHF.

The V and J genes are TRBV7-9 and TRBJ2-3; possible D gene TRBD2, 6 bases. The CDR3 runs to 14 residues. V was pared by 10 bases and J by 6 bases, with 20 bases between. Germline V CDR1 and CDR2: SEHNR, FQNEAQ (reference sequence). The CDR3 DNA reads TGTGCCACCTCCCCGGAGGGGATAGGGGATACGCAGTATTTT. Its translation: CATSPEGIGDTQYF. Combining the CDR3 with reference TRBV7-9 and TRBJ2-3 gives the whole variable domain DTGVSQNPRHKITKRGQNVTFRCDPISEHNRLYWYRQTLGQGPEFLTYFQNEAQLEKSRLLSDRFSAERPKGSFSTLEIQRTEQGDSAMYLCATSPEGIGDTQYFGPGTRLTVL.

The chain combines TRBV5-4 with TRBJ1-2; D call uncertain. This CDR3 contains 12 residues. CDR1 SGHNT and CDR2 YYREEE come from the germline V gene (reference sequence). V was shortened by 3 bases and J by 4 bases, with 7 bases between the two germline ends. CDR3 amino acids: CASSSESYGYTF. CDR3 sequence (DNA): TGTGCCAGCAGCTCAGAATCCTATGGCTACACCTTC.

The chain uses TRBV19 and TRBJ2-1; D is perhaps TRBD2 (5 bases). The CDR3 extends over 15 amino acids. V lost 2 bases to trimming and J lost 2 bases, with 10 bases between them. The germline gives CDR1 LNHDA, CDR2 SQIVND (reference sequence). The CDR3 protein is CASSIPRAAYNEQFF. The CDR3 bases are TGTGCCAGTAGTATACCCCGAGCGGCCTACAATGAGCAGTTCTTC. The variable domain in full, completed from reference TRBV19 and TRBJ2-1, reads DGGITQSPKYLFRKEGQNVTLSCEQNLNHDAMYWYRQDPGQGLRLIYYSQIVNDFQKGDIAEGYSVSREKKESFPLTVTSAQKNPTAFYLCASSIPRAAYNEQFFGPGTRLTVL.

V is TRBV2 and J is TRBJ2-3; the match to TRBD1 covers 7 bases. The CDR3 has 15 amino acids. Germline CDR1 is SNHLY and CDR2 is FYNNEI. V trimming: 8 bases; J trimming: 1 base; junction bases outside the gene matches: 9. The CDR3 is CASVIDRARTDTQYF. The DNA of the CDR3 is TGTGCCAGCGTTATCGACAGGGCCCGCACAGATACGCAGTATTTT.

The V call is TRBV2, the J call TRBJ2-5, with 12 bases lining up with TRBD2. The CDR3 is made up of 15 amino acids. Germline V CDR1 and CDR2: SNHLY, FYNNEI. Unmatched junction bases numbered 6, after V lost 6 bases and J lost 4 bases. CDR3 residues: CASRLAGGPGETQYF. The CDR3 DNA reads TGTGCCAGCAGGCTAGCGGGAGGGCCCGGAGAGACCCAGTACTTC.

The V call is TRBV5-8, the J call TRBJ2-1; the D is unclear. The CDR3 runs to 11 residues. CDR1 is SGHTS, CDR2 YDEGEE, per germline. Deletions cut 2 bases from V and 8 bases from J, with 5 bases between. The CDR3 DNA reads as TGTGCCAGCAGCTTCTATTATGAGCAGTTCTTC. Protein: CASSFYYEQFF.

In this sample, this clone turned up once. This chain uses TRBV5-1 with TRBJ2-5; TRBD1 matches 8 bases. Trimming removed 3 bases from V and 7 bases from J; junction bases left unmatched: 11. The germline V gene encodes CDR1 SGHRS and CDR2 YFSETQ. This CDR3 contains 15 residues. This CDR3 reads CASSSGQGLTGTQYF. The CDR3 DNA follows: TGCGCCAGCAGCTCCGGACAGGGTTTGACAGGGACCCAGTACTTC.

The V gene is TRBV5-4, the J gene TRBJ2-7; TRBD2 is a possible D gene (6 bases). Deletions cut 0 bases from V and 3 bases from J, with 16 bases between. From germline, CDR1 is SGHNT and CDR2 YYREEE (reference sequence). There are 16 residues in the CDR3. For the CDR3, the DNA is TGTGCCAGCAGCTTGGGGGAGGAAGCCCTGGGCTACGAGCAGTACTTC. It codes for CASSLGEEALGYEQYF.

The CDR3 protein is CASSLGQGREAFF. DNA for the CDR3: TGTGCCAGCAGCCTGGGACAGGGGAGAGAAGCTTTCTTT. The chain is built from TRBV11-3 and TRBJ1-1, with 10 nucleotides matching TRBD1. CDR3 length equals 13 residues. V shed 5 bases, J shed 8 bases, and the junction held 5 bases outside the gene matches. Germline V CDR1 and CDR2: SGHNT, YENEEA.

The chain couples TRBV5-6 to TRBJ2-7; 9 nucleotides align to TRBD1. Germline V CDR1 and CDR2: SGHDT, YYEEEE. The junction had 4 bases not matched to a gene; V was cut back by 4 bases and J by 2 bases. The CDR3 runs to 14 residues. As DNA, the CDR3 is TGTGCCAGCAGCGAAGGGACAGGGACCTACGAGCAGTACTTC. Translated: CASSEGTGTYEQYF.

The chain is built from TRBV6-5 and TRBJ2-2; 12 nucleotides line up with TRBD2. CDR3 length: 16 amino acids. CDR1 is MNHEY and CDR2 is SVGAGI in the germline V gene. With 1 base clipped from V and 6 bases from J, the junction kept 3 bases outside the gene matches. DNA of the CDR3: TGTGCCAGCAGTTACTTGGCTAGCGGGGGGGCCGGGGAGCTGTTTTTT. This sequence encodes CASSYLASGGAGELFF.

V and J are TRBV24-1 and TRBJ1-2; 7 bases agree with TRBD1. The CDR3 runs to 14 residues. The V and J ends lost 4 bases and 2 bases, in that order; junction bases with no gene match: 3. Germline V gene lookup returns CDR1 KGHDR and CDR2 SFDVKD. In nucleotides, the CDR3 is TGTGCCACCAGTGACTCGACAGGGAACTATGGCTACACCTTC. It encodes CATSDSTGNYGYTF.

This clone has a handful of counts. CDR3 nucleotide sequence: TGTGCCAGTAGGGACAGACTACAACAACCGGGTAGGTCACCCCTCCACTTT. This gives the protein CASRDRLQQPGRSPLHF. The V gene is TRBV19, the J gene TRBJ1-6; a weak D match, TRBD1 (6 bases). CDR3 length: 17 residues. The germline V and J ends were trimmed by 6 bases and 10 bases, with 25 bases remaining between them. The germline CDR1 and CDR2 sequences are LNHDA and SQIVND (reference sequence).

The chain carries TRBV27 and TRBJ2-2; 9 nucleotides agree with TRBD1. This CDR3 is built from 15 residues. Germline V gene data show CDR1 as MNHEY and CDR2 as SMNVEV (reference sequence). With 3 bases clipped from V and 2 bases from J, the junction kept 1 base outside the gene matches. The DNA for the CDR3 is TGTGCCAGCAGTTTTACAGGGGGCAACACCGGGGAGCTGTTTTTT. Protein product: CASSFTGGNTGELFF.